These 18 T cell receptor beta chains were sequenced from one sample in a study of blood T cell repertoires in COVID-19. Clones were read by immunoSEQ multiplex PCR, and TCRdb kept only the in-frame ones, dropping some. The sample contains 160,000 or so clones, approximately 95% of which appear only once. Sequenced input: peripheral blood. These receptors were obtained from a woman in her sixties with COVID-19, enrolled during active disease.

The rearrangement links TRBV4-3 to TRBJ1-6; D ambiguous. The CDR3 extends over 16 amino acids. Germline assignment: CDR1 LGHNA and CDR2 YSLEER. The V end lost 0 bases, the J end lost 8 bases, and 14 bases lay between the germline ends. The CDR3 DNA reads as TGCGCCAGCAGCCAAGAAGTACCGGGGTCCTATTCACCCCTCCACTTT. This sequence encodes CASSQEVPGSYSPLHF.

The table lists this clone with a few counts. This chain connects TRBV19 to TRBJ1-1; 7 positions agree with TRBD1. J lost 1 base, V lost 9 bases, and 5 bases had no gene match. The germline CDR1 and CDR2 sequences are LNHDA and SQIVND (reference sequence). This CDR3 region has 13 residues. DNA of the CDR3: TGTGCCAGCTCGACAGGGACGAACACTGAAGCTTTCTTT. Protein product: CASSTGTNTEAFF.

The chain employs TRBV3-1 (or the pseudogene TRBV3-2) and TRBJ1-2, with D perhaps matching TRBD1 (6 bases). The germline V gene encodes CDR1 LGHDT and CDR2 YNNKEL (reference sequence). The CDR3 has 15 residues. V lost 0 bases, J lost 5 bases, and 13 bases lay in between. This CDR3 reads CASSQDTYTGYGYTF. The CDR3 nucleotides are TGTGCCAGCAGCCAAGATACCTACACAGGGTATGGCTACACCTTC.

The V gene is TRBV6-1, the J gene TRBJ1-1, with D possibly being TRBD1 (5 bases). The CDR3 is made up of 14 amino acids. Trimming stripped 0 bases from V and 5 bases from J, with 10 bases between. Germline-derived CDR1 and CDR2 are MNHNS and SASEGT. CDR3 coding DNA: TGTGCCAGCAGTGAAGCCTTAGGGACTACTGAAGCTTTCTTT. Protein product: CASSEALGTTEAFF.

V is TRBV4-3 and J is TRBJ1-1; the D gene is possibly TRBD1 (5 bases). This CDR3 region has 15 residues. Trimming removed 1 base from V and 3 bases from J, with 12 bases in between. Germline CDR1 and CDR2: LGHNA and YSLEER. The CDR3 DNA sequence: TGCGCCAGCAGCCAAGCAGGGCTGGCGGACACTGAAGCTTTCTTT. This encodes CASSQAGLADTEAFF.

This rearrangement joins TRBV4-3 to TRBJ1-5; D gene ambiguous. V was shortened by 3 bases and J by 2 bases, with 11 bases between the two germline ends. CDR3 length: 15 residues. The germline gives CDR1 LGHNA, CDR2 YSLEER. The CDR3 loop reads CASSQQRLGNQPQHF. CDR3 in DNA: TGCGCCAGCAGCCAGCAACGGTTGGGCAATCAGCCCCAGCATTTT.

Only a few counts were recorded for this clone. This sequence joins TRBV19 and TRBJ1-2; tentatively, D is TRBD1 (5 bases). CDR3 length equals 15 residues. Trimming stripped 3 bases from V and 6 bases from J, with 17 bases between. Germline loops: CDR1 LNHDA, CDR2 SQIVND (reference sequence). Here the CDR3 DNA reads TGTGCCAGTAGTATTTTAGTGCGGACAATCGATGGCTACACCTTC. It encodes CASSILVRTIDGYTF. Looking up the rest from reference TRBV19 and TRBJ1-2 gives the full variable domain: DGGITQSPKYLFRKEGQNVTLSCEQNLNHDAMYWYRQDPGQGLRLIYYSQIVNDFQKGDIAEGYSVSREKKESFPLTVTSAQKNPTAFYLCASSILVRTIDGYTFGSGTRLTVV.

The rearrangement links TRBV30 to TRBJ2-7, with unresolved D. Trimming cost V 3 bases and J 1 base, with 10 bases left between them. CDR3 size: 13 residues. CDR1 is GTSNPN and CDR2 is SVGIG in the germline V gene (reference sequence). Here the CDR3 reads CAWRVRGSYEQYF. The DNA of the CDR3 is TGTGCCTGGAGGGTACGAGGATCCTACGAGCAGTACTTC.

This chain joins TRBV3-1 (or the pseudogene TRBV3-2) and TRBJ1-1, with 7 bases fitting TRBD1. Losses at the gene ends were 6 bases for V and 1 base for J; bases not matched to a gene: 5. Germline V lookup: CDR1 LGHDT, CDR2 YNNKEL (reference sequence). The CDR3 is made up of 14 amino acids. The CDR3 here is CASSPWTGNTEAFF. CDR3 bases: TGTGCCAGCAGTCCTTGGACAGGGAACACTGAAGCTTTCTTT.

The rearrangement uses TRBV12-3 or TRBV12-4 and TRBJ1-1, with D maybe TRBD1 (5 bases). V lost 7 bases, J lost 5 bases, and 14 bases lay in between. This CDR3 spans 13 amino acids. As DNA, the CDR3 is TGTGCCAGCAATGTTCTGGGGGGTACTGAAGCTTTCTTT. Residues: CASNVLGGTEAFF.

This chain joins TRBV7-2 and TRBJ1-3, with D tentatively TRBD1 (5 bases). The germline CDR1 and CDR2 sequences are SGHTA and FQGNSA. The V end was cut by 5 bases, the J end by 4 bases, with 18 bases between. The CDR3 spans 16 residues. CDR3 protein: CASSHPGRVGGNTIYF. CDR3 coding DNA: TGTGCCAGCAGCCACCCCGGCAGGGTAGGAGGAAACACCATATATTTT.

The chain employs TRBV7-2 and TRBJ1-5; no clear D. Trimming stripped 2 bases from V and 4 bases from J, with 9 bases between. The germline V gene has CDR1 SGHTA and CDR2 FQGNSA. This CDR3 has 14 amino acids. The CDR3 DNA reads TGTGCCAGCAGCTTATACACAGAAAATCAGCCCCAGCATTTT. It translates to CASSLYTENQPQHF. Using reference TRBV7-2 and TRBJ1-5 for the parts outside the CDR3, the full variable domain is GAGVSQSPSNKVTEKGKDVELRCDPISGHTALYWYRQSLGQGLEFLIYFQGNSAPDKSGLPSDRFSAERTGGSVSTLTIQRTQQEDSAVYLCASSLYTENQPQHFGDGTRLSIL.

J is TRBJ1-2 and V is TRBV7-2; D might be TRBD1 (5 bases). The CDR3 contains 13 residues. V lost 3 bases and J 2 bases, leaving 7 bases between the germline ends. Germline values: CDR1 SGHTA, CDR2 FQGNSA. DNA for the CDR3: TGTGCCAGCAGCTTGGCAGGGAACTATGGCTACACCTTC. It encodes CASSLAGNYGYTF.

Only a few counts were recorded for this clone. A junction boundary mismatches the germline segment, possibly from a read error. The chain combines TRBV5-6 with TRBJ1-1; D may be TRBD1 (5 bases). The CDR3 length is 14 residues. Germline V CDR1 and CDR2: SGHDT, YYEEEE. The CDR3 DNA sequence: TGTGCCAGCAGCTTGGAGGCAGGGCAACTGAATGCTCTCTTT. Amino acid sequence: CASSLEAGQLNALF.

The chain combines TRBV14 with TRBJ2-2; 7 bases map to TRBD1. V lost 2 bases to trimming and J lost 3 bases; unmatched junction nucleotides: 3. The CDR3 has 15 residues. CDR1 and CDR2 from the germline V gene are SGHDN and FVKESK. The CDR3 reads CASSQRTGYTGELFF. The CDR3 DNA reads TGTGCCAGCAGCCAACGGACAGGATACACCGGGGAGCTGTTTTTT.

This clone was detected a few times. The same CDR3 can be traced to other DNA sequences in this sample. The J gene is TRBJ1-1, the V gene TRBV7-3; D possibly corresponds to TRBD1 (5 bases). In germline, CDR1 is SGHTA, CDR2 FQGTGA. The CDR3 loop spans 13 amino acids. V was clipped by 2 bases and J by 1 base, with 5 bases between them. The DNA for the CDR3 is TGTGCCAGCAGCTTACAGGGGAACACTGAAGCTTTCTTT. Translation: CASSLQGNTEAFF.

This chain links TRBV5-6 with TRBJ1-5; no reliable D call. Looked up from germline, CDR1 is SGHDT and CDR2 is YYEEEE. The CDR3 totals 14 residues. With 0 bases removed from V and 6 bases from J, the gap between germline ends came to 10 bases. The CDR3 region is CASSLVGRSQPQHF. CDR3 nucleotide sequence: TGTGCCAGCAGCTTGGTCGGGAGATCTCAGCCCCAGCATTTT. The variable domain in full, completed from reference TRBV5-6 and TRBJ1-5, reads DAGVTQSPTHLIKTRGQQVTLRCSPKSGHDTVSWYQQALGQGPQFIFQYYEEEERQRGNFPDRFSGHQFPNYSSELNVNALLLGDSALYLCASSLVGRSQPQHFGDGTRLSIL.

CDR3 DNA: TGTGCCAGCACCTGGGCTGGATCCTACAATGAGCAGTTCTTC. Translated: CASTWAGSYNEQFF. The chain has TRBV6-4 and TRBJ2-1; D unresolved. Germline V CDR1 and CDR2: MRHNA, SNTAGT. The CDR3 spans 14 residues. Trimming removed 7 bases at V and 1 base at J, with 11 bases between.